These 20 T cell receptor beta chains originate from one sample sequenced in a study of T cells in Graves' hyperthyroidism and ophthalmopathy. TCR beta CDR3 region amplification was performed from RNA transcripts. During a first-round RT-PCR of the TCR CDR3, the HTBI primer set was used. Using its own MiXCR run on the multiplex PCR reads, TCRdb lists one record per CDR3 protein. The sample carries hundreds of thousands of distinct CDR3 sequences, about 15% recorded once. Sequenced sample: blood. These receptors were obtained from a woman between 40 and 55 years old with Graves' ophthalmopathy.

This clonotype was recorded many times. The V call is TRBV11-3, the J call TRBJ1-1; D is perhaps TRBD1 (6 bases). The V end lost 2 bases, the J end lost 0 bases, and 13 bases lay between the germline ends. This CDR3 is built from 16 residues. The V gene's germline CDR1 is SGHNT and CDR2 YENEEA. The CDR3 sequence is CASSLSRGMLNTEAFF. For the CDR3, the DNA is TGTGCCAGCAGCTTATCAAGGGGGATGTTGAACACTGAAGCTTTCTTT.

This clonotype was picked up many times. The rearrangement links TRBV15 to TRBJ2-7; weak D call: TRBD2 (6 bases). V was shortened by 0 bases and J by 3 bases, with 12 bases between the two germline ends. Looked up from germline, CDR1 is LNHNV and CDR2 is YYDKDF (reference sequence). This CDR3 comprises 15 residues. As DNA, the CDR3 is TGTGCCACCAGCAGAGATCCCTCGGGAGTCTACGAGCAGTACTTC. Its protein product is CATSRDPSGVYEQYF.

The chain couples TRBV19 to TRBJ2-7; TRBD1 or TRBD2 may be the D gene (5 bases each). V shed 4 bases and J shed 2 bases, with 12 bases lying between them. The CDR3 has 14 residues. Per the germline V gene, CDR1 is LNHDA and CDR2 is SQIVND (reference sequence). The CDR3 DNA reads as TGTGCCAGTAGTAACCGGGACGGTACCTACGAGCAGTACTTC. Translated: CASSNRDGTYEQYF.

This clonotype was counted a few times. The rearrangement joins TRBV28 to TRBJ2-2; 8 bases are shared with TRBD2. Germline CDR1 is MDHEN and CDR2 is SYDVKM. With 5 bases clipped from V and 1 base from J, the junction kept 6 bases outside the gene matches. The CDR3 has 16 amino acids. The CDR3 loop reads CASSAGTRLNTGELFF. The CDR3 DNA reads as TGTGCCAGCAGTGCCGGGACTAGGTTGAACACCGGGGAGCTGTTTTTT.

The genes are TRBV24-1 and TRBJ2-5, with a weak D call TRBD2 (5 bases). The V end lost 0 bases, the J end lost 3 bases, and 13 bases lay between the germline ends. Germline values: CDR1 KGHDR, CDR2 SFDVKD. The CDR3 covers 16 residues. The CDR3: CATSDLDVERKETQYF. The CDR3 DNA is TGTGCCACCAGTGATTTGGACGTAGAGCGGAAAGAGACCCAGTACTTC.

This clonotype was found many times. This chain links TRBV6-5 with TRBJ2-2; possible D gene TRBD2, 7 bases. Germline CDR1 MNHEY, CDR2 SVGAGI. The CDR3 extends over 16 amino acids. Trimming removed 2 bases from V and 4 bases from J, with 14 bases in between. The CDR3 region has the DNA TGTGCCAGCAGTTACAGAAGGGGGGGCTTCACCGGGGAGCTGTTTTTT. Amino acid sequence: CASSYRRGGFTGELFF.

This clonotype was counted many times. This chain joins TRBV20-1 and TRBJ1-1; D is perhaps TRBD1 (5 bases). Germline V gives CDR1 DFQATT, CDR2 SNEGSKA (reference sequence). V was pared by 2 bases and J by 3 bases, with 16 bases between. The CDR3 is 15 residues long. CDR3 DNA sequence: TGCAGTGCTAGATCCGGCTTCGGAGGGGACACTGAAGCTTTCTTT. Its translation: CSARSGFGGDTEAFF.

The table lists this clonotype with many counts. The CDR3 DNA follows: TGCGCCAGCAGCTTGATGGGGCCGGATCAGCCCCAGCATTTT. Its protein product is CASSLMGPDQPQHF. The chain has TRBV5-1 and TRBJ1-5; possible D gene TRBD1, 5 bases. With 1 base removed from V and 5 bases from J, the gap between germline ends came to 10 bases. CDR3 length equals 14 residues. Germline CDR1 is SGHRS and CDR2 is YFSETQ.

The chain uses TRBV12-3 or TRBV12-4 and TRBJ1-1; D is possibly TRBD1 (5 bases). V was trimmed by 7 bases and J by 4 bases, leaving 13 bases between them. There are 13 residues in the CDR3. CDR3 bases: TGTGCCAGCACCAGGTGGGGGGGCACTGAAGCTTTCTTT. Its protein is CASTRWGGTEAFF.

This clonotype appeared many times. V gene TRBV9 combines with J gene TRBJ1-1; D remains unclear. This CDR3 is 14 amino acids long. Trimming shortened V by 3 bases and J by 1 base, and 10 bases separated the two germline ends. Germline CDR1 is SGDLS and CDR2 is YYNGEE. The CDR3 spells CASSARPTNTEAFF. The CDR3 region has the DNA TGTGCCAGCAGCGCGCGACCCACGAACACTGAAGCTTTCTTT.

On this clonotype: At one end the junction does not follow the germline gene, possibly because of a read error. V usage is TRBV19 and J usage is TRBJ1-5, with D possibly matching TRBD1 (5 bases). Looked up from germline, CDR1 is LNHDA and CDR2 is SQIVND (reference sequence). There are 15 residues in the CDR3. The CDR3 DNA reads TGTGCCAGTAGTATTCTGGGGGACGGCAATCAGCACCAGCATTTT. The encoded protein is CASSILGDGNQHQHF.

This clonotype was observed many times. The chain carries TRBV4-1 and TRBJ1-2; D gene ambiguous. V was trimmed by 0 bases and J by 5 bases, leaving 7 bases between them. The CDR3 contains 13 residues. Germline assignment: CDR1 MGHRA and CDR2 YSYEKL. The CDR3 nucleotides read TGCGCCAGCAGCCAAGACGCTGGATATGGCTACACCTTC. Translated: CASSQDAGYGYTF.

V usage is TRBV6-1 and J usage is TRBJ1-1; D possibly corresponds to TRBD1 (5 bases). The CDR3 runs to 13 residues. Between the trimmed V and J ends, which lost 6 bases and 5 bases, there was a span of 13 bases. CDR1 MNHNS and CDR2 SASEGT come from the germline V gene. CDR3 amino acids: CASRPLRGTEAFF. The CDR3 DNA sequence: TGTGCCAGCAGGCCTTTAAGGGGTACTGAAGCTTTCTTT.

This clonotype was observed many times. V is TRBV5-1 and J is TRBJ2-7; TRBD1 matches 7 bases. Trimming took 0 bases from V and 5 from J; bases not matched to a gene: 5. The CDR3 totals 14 residues. Germline V gene data show CDR1 as SGHRS and CDR2 as YFSETQ. The CDR3 nucleotides are TGCGCCAGCAGCTTGGTACAGGGGTACGACGAGCAGTACTTC. This encodes CASSLVQGYDEQYF.

This clonotype was counted at least ten times. The rearrangement links TRBV20-1 to TRBJ2-7; 8 nucleotides align to TRBD2. The V gene end was trimmed by 0 bases and the J gene end by 4 bases; junction bases not matched to a gene: 11. The CDR3 spans 16 residues. Looked up from germline, CDR1 is DFQATT and CDR2 is SNEGSKA (reference sequence). CDR3 DNA sequence: TGCAGTGCTAGAGATATTAGGCGGGAGGTTGCATACGAGCAGTACTTC. Encoded protein: CSARDIRREVAYEQYF.

This clonotype was counted at least ten times. CDR3 residues: CASSPDSTYTEAFF. CDR3 bases: TGTGCCAGCAGTCCCGACAGTACCTACACTGAAGCTTTCTTT. The chain recombines TRBV12-3 or TRBV12-4 with TRBJ1-1; D might be TRBD1 (5 bases). The CDR3 loop spans 14 amino acids. Deletions cut 5 bases from V and 3 bases from J, with 13 bases between.

The chain employs TRBV5-1 and TRBJ2-7; 11 nucleotides align to TRBD2. This CDR3 has 16 residues. CDR1 is SGHRS and CDR2 is YFSETQ in the germline V gene. V shed 4 bases and J 2 bases; nucleotides not matched to a gene: 8. The CDR3 sequence: CASSGGTSGRAYEQYF. DNA for the CDR3: TGCGCCAGCAGCGGCGGGACTAGCGGAAGGGCCTACGAGCAGTACTTC.

This clonotype was observed at least ten times. The chain couples TRBV9 to TRBJ2-7, with TRBD1 matching over 8 bases. This CDR3 has 17 residues. Germline lookup yields CDR1 SGDLS and CDR2 YYNGEE. The V and J ends lost 0 bases and 4 bases, in that order; junction bases with no gene match: 12. The CDR3 nucleotides are TGTGCCAGCAGCGTAGGCCCCGGGGCAGGGGGCACGTACGAGCAGTACTTC. This translates into CASSVGPGAGGTYEQYF.

The V gene is TRBV29-1, the J gene TRBJ2-7, with 10 positions matching TRBD2. After removal of 5 bases from V and 6 bases from J, the junction contained 7 bases not matched to a gene. The CDR3 covers 13 residues. Germline CDR1 and CDR2: SQVTM and ANQGSEA. The CDR3 loop is CSVLAGDLREQYF. DNA of the CDR3: TGCAGCGTTCTAGCGGGAGATCTTCGCGAGCAGTACTTC.

This chain links TRBV19 with TRBJ2-7; 8 bases match TRBD2. The CDR3 is 14 residues long. CDR1 LNHDA and CDR2 SQIVND come from the germline V gene (reference sequence). Trimming at V came to 1 base and at J to 3 bases, leaving 2 bases not matched to a gene. The CDR3 DNA follows: TGTGCCAGTAGTATAGTTGCGGGAGGCTACGAGCAGTACTTC. It is translated as CASSIVAGGYEQYF.